One and the same sample provided the 27 T cell receptor beta chains below, sequenced in a study of T cells after yellow fever vaccination. TCRdb processed the 5' RACE reads anew with MiXCR; each CDR3 protein has one entry. The table has 250,000 to 350,000 distinct CDR3 sequences, around 6.8% seen once. The sequencing used PBMCs, collected around 45 days after the first yellow fever vaccination. These receptors all come from a young man who received the YFV17D yellow fever vaccine.

This clonotype has a handful of counts. The V gene is TRBV5-1, the J gene TRBJ2-1; D may be TRBD2 (5 bases). CDR1 SGHRS and CDR2 YFSETQ come from the germline V gene. V shed 1 base and J shed 8 bases, with 10 bases lying between them. This CDR3 contains 13 residues. This CDR3 is CASSLTSGDEQFF. The CDR3 DNA follows: TGCGCCAGCAGCTTGACGAGCGGCGATGAGCAGTTCTTC. Supplemented by reference TRBV5-1 and TRBJ2-1, the full variable domain reads KAGVTQTPRYLIKTRGQQVTLSCSPISGHRSVSWYQQTPGQGLQFLFEYFSETQRNKGNFPGRFSGRQFSNSRSEMNVSTLELGDSALYLCASSLTSGDEQFFGPGTRLTVL.

This clonotype was observed many times. The chain employs TRBV7-2 and TRBJ2-3; maybe TRBD1 (5 bases). The CDR3 runs 14 residues. Trimming shortened V by 3 bases and J by 0 bases, and 7 bases separated the two germline ends. CDR1 SGHTA and CDR2 FQGNSA come from the germline V gene. The DNA for the CDR3 is TGTGCCAGCAGCTTCAGGGTTAGCACAGATACGCAGTATTTT. It is translated as CASSFRVSTDTQYF. Full variable domain (remainder filled in from reference TRBV7-2 and TRBJ2-3): GAGVSQSPSNKVTEKGKDVELRCDPISGHTALYWYRQSLGQGLEFLIYFQGNSAPDKSGLPSDRFSAERTGGSVSTLTIQRTQQEDSAVYLCASSFRVSTDTQYFGPGTRLTVL.

This chain uses TRBV12-3 or TRBV12-4 with TRBJ2-7; D possibly corresponds to TRBD2 (5 bases). This CDR3 is 12 amino acids long. Trimming removed 5 bases at V and 7 bases at J, with 12 bases between. The CDR3 DNA reads as TGTGCCAGCAGTCTGAGGGTGTTTGAGCAGTACTTC. Translated, it gives CASSLRVFEQYF.

This clonotype was found many times. The rearrangement joins TRBV18 to TRBJ2-5; D is uncertain. The CDR3 is made up of 14 amino acids. From germline, CDR1 is KGHSH and CDR2 LQKENI. The V and J ends lost 6 bases and 3 bases respectively, with 14 bases between them. CDR3 loop: CASSGSGREETQYF. The CDR3 DNA reads TGTGCCAGCTCGGGTTCAGGACGGGAAGAGACCCAGTACTTC.

This clonotype has at least ten counts. The chain recombines TRBV7-2 with TRBJ2-5, with 11 bases that match TRBD2. The CDR3 contains 15 residues. Germline V lookup: CDR1 SGHTA, CDR2 FQGNSA. Germline trimming cut 5 bases from V and 2 bases from J; bases unmatched to any gene: 4. The CDR3 DNA follows: TGTGCCAGCAGCGCAACTAGCGGGGGACAAGAGACCCAGTACTTC. Amino acids: CASSATSGGQETQYF.

This chain joins TRBV12-3 or TRBV12-4 and TRBJ1-1; D call uncertain. This CDR3 has 13 amino acids. The V gene lost 8 bases and the J gene lost 4 bases, with 14 bases spanning the gap. CDR3 coding DNA: TGTGCCAGCTATGCAATTGTCACCACTGAAGCTTTCTTT. It translates to CASYAIVTTEAFF.

V and J are TRBV20-1 and TRBJ2-1; TRBD1 aligns across 7 bases. Per germline, CDR1 DFQATT and CDR2 SNEGSKA (reference sequence). This CDR3 region has 13 residues. V trimming: 3 bases; J trimming: 6 bases; junction bases outside the gene matches: 5. The CDR3 region is CSASPTGSNEQFF. CDR3 nucleotide sequence: TGCAGTGCTAGCCCGACAGGGTCCAATGAGCAGTTCTTC.

This clonotype appeared a few times. The V and J genes are TRBV12-3 or TRBV12-4 and TRBJ1-1, with D uncertain. V lost 5 bases to trimming and J lost 1 base, with 11 bases between them. The CDR3 is 14 amino acids. The CDR3 DNA reads TGTGCCAGCAGTGGTTCCTCTACGAACACTGAAGCTTTCTTT. This encodes CASSGSSTNTEAFF.

J is TRBJ2-2 and V is TRBV6-5; 11 bases align to TRBD2. There are 18 residues in the CDR3. Germline V CDR1 and CDR2: MNHEY, SVGAGI. V lost 0 bases to trimming and J lost 1 base; unmatched junction nucleotides: 4. The CDR3 reads CASSYSGTSGLNTGELFF. The DNA for the CDR3 is TGTGCCAGCAGTTACTCCGGGACTAGCGGACTGAACACCGGGGAGCTGTTTTTT.

This chain joins TRBV5-1 and TRBJ2-2, with TRBD2 matching over 11 bases. The CDR3 is made up of 17 amino acids. The germline V gene has CDR1 SGHRS and CDR2 YFSETQ. V gave up 3 bases and J gave up 3 bases; unmatched junction bases: 7. Written as DNA, the CDR3 is TGCGCCAGCAGCTCTTCTAGCGGGGGGCCCGACACCGGGGAGCTGTTTTTT. The encoded protein is CASSSSSGGPDTGELFF.

This clonotype was counted between two and nine times. The chain employs TRBV7-2 and TRBJ1-5, with no clear D. Trimming stripped 1 base from V and 5 bases from J, with 9 bases between. This CDR3 comprises 14 residues. Germline V gene data show CDR1 as SGHTA and CDR2 as FQGNSA. This CDR3 reads CASSLDTLYQPQHF. CDR3 in DNA: TGTGCCAGCAGCTTAGACACTCTATATCAGCCCCAGCATTTT.

The chain has TRBV6-5 and TRBJ2-3, with D possibly TRBD1 on 6 matching bases. Germline V gives CDR1 MNHEY, CDR2 SVGAGI. The CDR3 totals 15 residues. Trimming left V 2 bases short and J 1 base short, with 10 bases between. The CDR3 reads CASSYGGPGTDTQYF. The CDR3, as DNA: TGTGCCAGCAGTTACGGGGGCCCGGGCACAGATACGCAGTATTTT.

There are a few counts of this clonotype. The chain recombines TRBV27 with TRBJ1-5; no clear D gene. The length of the CDR3 is 16 residues. CDR1 and CDR2 (germline): MNHEY, SMNVEV (reference sequence). V was cut by 5 bases and J by 1 base, with 15 bases left in between. CDR3 sequence reads: CASSISPVRSNQPQHF. CDR3 nucleotide sequence: TGTGCCAGCAGTATCAGCCCCGTCCGGAGCAATCAGCCCCAGCATTTT.

This chain links TRBV7-2 with TRBJ1-5; possibly TRBD1 for D (6 bases). V was trimmed by 6 bases and J by 2 bases, leaving 14 bases between them. CDR1 SGHTA and CDR2 FQGNSA come from the germline V gene. CDR3 size: 15 residues. Here the CDR3 reads CASRPGAAGNQPQHF. The CDR3 DNA follows: TGTGCCAGCAGACCGGGGGCGGCGGGCAATCAGCCCCAGCATTTT.

V gene TRBV4-2 combines with J gene TRBJ2-1, with D perhaps matching TRBD1 (5 bases). V was pared by 0 bases and J by 8 bases, with 8 bases between. The CDR3 consists of 13 residues. CDR1 is LGHNA, CDR2 YNFKEQ, per germline. The CDR3 sequence is CASSQDTRDEQFF. The CDR3 coding sequence is TGTGCCAGCAGCCAAGATACCAGGGATGAGCAGTTCTTC.

This chain joins TRBV7-9 and TRBJ2-7, with TRBD1 matching over 9 bases. The CDR3 totals 14 residues. Germline-derived CDR1 and CDR2 are SEHNR and FQNEAQ (reference sequence). V shed 7 bases, J shed 5 bases, and the junction held 9 bases outside the gene matches. CDR3 protein: CASTFPGQGNEQYF. The CDR3 DNA reads as TGTGCCAGCACCTTTCCGGGACAGGGAAACGAGCAGTACTTC.

This clonotype appeared a few times. The chain has TRBV7-9 and TRBJ2-3, with TRBD2 matching 12 bases. V lost 5 bases and J lost 3; bases outside the gene matches: 6. Per the germline V gene, CDR1 is SEHNR and CDR2 is FQNEAQ (reference sequence). The CDR3 loop spans 16 amino acids. The CDR3 coding sequence is TGTGCCAGCAGCAAAAGACTAGCGGGGGCAACAGATACGCAGTATTTT. This sequence encodes CASSKRLAGATDTQYF.

This clonotype occurred many times. The V call is TRBV15, the J call TRBJ2-5; D call uncertain. Between the trimmed V and J ends, which lost 0 bases and 0 bases, there was a span of 8 bases. The CDR3 has 15 amino acids. Germline CDR1 is LNHNV and CDR2 is YYDKDF (reference sequence). CDR3 DNA: TGTGCCACCAGCAGAGACCTGTCGAACCAAGAGACCCAGTACTTC. Amino acid sequence: CATSRDLSNQETQYF.

This clonotype turned up a few times. This chain uses TRBV4-2 with TRBJ2-3; a weak D match, TRBD2 (5 bases). This CDR3 is built from 15 residues. Trimming took 1 base from V and 2 from J, leaving 10 bases between them. Per germline, CDR1 LGHNA and CDR2 YNFKEQ. The CDR3 DNA reads as TGTGCCAGCAGCCAAGGGCTAGCCTACACAGATACGCAGTATTTT. Amino acid sequence: CASSQGLAYTDTQYF.

CDR3 DNA sequence: TGCGCCAGCAGCCCCCACTTAGGACAGGGCAGCTACGAGCAGTACTTC. Its protein product is CASSPHLGQGSYEQYF. The V gene is TRBV4-1, the J gene TRBJ2-7; 8 nucleotides match TRBD1. The CDR3 is 16 residues long. J lost 3 bases, V lost 4 bases, and 11 bases had no gene match. Germline loops: CDR1 MGHRA, CDR2 YSYEKL.

This clonotype has more than one count but fewer than ten. The chain uses TRBV5-4 and TRBJ2-4, with 7 bases aligning to TRBD2. With 0 bases clipped from V and 6 bases from J, the junction kept 9 bases outside the gene matches. Per the germline V gene, CDR1 is SGHNT and CDR2 is YYREEE (reference sequence). There are 16 residues in the CDR3. The CDR3 DNA follows: TGTGCCAGCAGCTTGGACAGCGGGACTCCAGGAAACATTCAGTACTTC. This gives the protein CASSLDSGTPGNIQYF.

There are a few counts of this clonotype. The chain uses TRBV12-3 or TRBV12-4 and TRBJ2-7; 9 bases line up with TRBD2. V lost 11 bases and J lost 3; bases outside the gene matches: 14. The CDR3 covers 15 residues. CDR3 in DNA: TGTGCCGGCGGGGGGGGGGCTTACGCAAGCTACGAGCAGTACGTC. It yields the protein CAGGGGAYASYEQYV.

This clonotype was picked up many times. This chain uses TRBV27 with TRBJ1-5, with a possible D match to TRBD1 (6 bases). The germline CDR1 and CDR2 sequences are MNHEY and SMNVEV (reference sequence). The CDR3 contains 14 residues. Trimming took off 0 bases at V and 5 bases at J, with 8 bases between the two ends. CDR3 DNA: TGTGCCAGCAGTTTATCCAGGGGAGATCAGCCCCAGCATTTT. Translating gives CASSLSRGDQPQHF.

The chain combines TRBV6-2 or TRBV6-3 with TRBJ2-7, with TRBD2 matching 7 bases. The CDR3 is 12 residues long. V dropped 6 bases and J dropped 3; count of bases not matched to a gene: 2. Germline CDR1 MNHEY, CDR2 SVGEGT. Written as DNA, the CDR3 is TGTGCCAGCAGCCGGACTAGCTACGAGCAGTACGTC. This gives the protein CASSRTSYEQYV.

This clonotype was recorded many times. J is TRBJ2-5 and V is TRBV5-1, with 8 bases lining up with TRBD1. The CDR3 extends over 15 amino acids. The germline gives CDR1 SGHRS, CDR2 YFSETQ. Trimming at V came to 7 bases and at J to 5 bases, leaving 13 bases not matched to a gene. The CDR3 sequence is CASSGVTGAYETQYF. The CDR3 region has the DNA TGCGCCAGCTCAGGCGTGACAGGGGCGTACGAGACCCAGTACTTC.

This clonotype has a handful of counts. The chain joins TRBV5-4 to TRBJ2-1; 7 bases fit TRBD1. The CDR3 has 14 amino acids. The J segment lost 8 bases and the V segment lost 4 bases, leaving 9 bases of the junction unmatched. The germline gives CDR1 SGHNT, CDR2 YYREEE (reference sequence). CDR3 residues: CASSHRGDGDEQFF. CDR3 sequence (DNA): TGTGCCAGCAGCCACAGGGGTGACGGGGATGAGCAGTTCTTC. The complete variable domain, with remaining parts taken from reference TRBV5-4 and TRBJ2-1, reads ETGVTQSPTHLIKTRGQQVTLRCSSQSGHNTVSWYQQALGQGPQFIFQYYREEENGRGNFPPRFSGLQFPNYSSELNVNALELDDSALYLCASSHRGDGDEQFFGPGTRLTVL.

Only a few counts were recorded for this clonotype. J is TRBJ2-2 and V is TRBV6-5; D assignment may be TRBD1 or TRBD2 (5 bases each). There are 15 residues in the CDR3. Germline V gene lookup returns CDR1 MNHEY and CDR2 SVGAGI. The V gene lost 2 bases and the J gene lost 8 bases, with 15 bases spanning the gap. The CDR3 bases are TGTGCCAGCAGTTACGGGGACGGCGGAGGTGGGGAGCTGTTTTTT. Translated: CASSYGDGGGGELFF.